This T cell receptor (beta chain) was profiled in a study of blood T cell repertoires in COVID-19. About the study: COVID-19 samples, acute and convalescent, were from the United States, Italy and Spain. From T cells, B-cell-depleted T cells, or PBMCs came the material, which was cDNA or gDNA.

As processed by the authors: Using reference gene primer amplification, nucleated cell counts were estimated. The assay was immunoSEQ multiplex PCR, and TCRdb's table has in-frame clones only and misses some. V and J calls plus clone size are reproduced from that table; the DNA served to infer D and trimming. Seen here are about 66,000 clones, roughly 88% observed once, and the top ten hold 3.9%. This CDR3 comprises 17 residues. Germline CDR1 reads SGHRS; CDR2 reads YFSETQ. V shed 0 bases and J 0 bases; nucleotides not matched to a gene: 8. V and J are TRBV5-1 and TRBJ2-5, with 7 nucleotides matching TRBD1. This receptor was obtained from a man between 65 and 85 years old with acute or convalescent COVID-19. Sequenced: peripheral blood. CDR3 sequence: CASSLAGQPAYQETQYF. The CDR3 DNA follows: TGCGCCAGCAGCTTGGCGGGACAGCCAGCCTACCAAGAGACCCAGTACTTC.